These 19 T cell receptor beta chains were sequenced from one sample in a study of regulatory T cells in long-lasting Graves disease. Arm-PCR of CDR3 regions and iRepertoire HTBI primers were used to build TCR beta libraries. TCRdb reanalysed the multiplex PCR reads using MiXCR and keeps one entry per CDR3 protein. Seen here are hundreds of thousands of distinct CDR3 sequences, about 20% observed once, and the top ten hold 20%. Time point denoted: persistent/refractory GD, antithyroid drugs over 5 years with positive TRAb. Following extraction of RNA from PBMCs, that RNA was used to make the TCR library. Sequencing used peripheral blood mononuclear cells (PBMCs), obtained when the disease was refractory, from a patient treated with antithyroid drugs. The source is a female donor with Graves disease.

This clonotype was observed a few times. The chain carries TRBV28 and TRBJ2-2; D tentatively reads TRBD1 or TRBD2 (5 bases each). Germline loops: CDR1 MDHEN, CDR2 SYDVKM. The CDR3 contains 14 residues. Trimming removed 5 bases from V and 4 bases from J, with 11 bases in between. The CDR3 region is CASSTGTLTGELFF. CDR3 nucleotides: TGTGCCAGCAGTACCGGGACGCTCACCGGGGAGCTGTTTTTT.

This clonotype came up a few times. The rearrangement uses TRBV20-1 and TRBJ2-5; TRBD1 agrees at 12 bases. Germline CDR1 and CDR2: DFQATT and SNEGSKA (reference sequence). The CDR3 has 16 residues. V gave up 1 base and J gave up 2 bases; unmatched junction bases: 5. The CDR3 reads CSARGDRGLRQETQYF. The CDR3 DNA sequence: TGCAGTGCTAGAGGGGACAGGGGGCTTAGGCAAGAGACCCAGTACTTC.

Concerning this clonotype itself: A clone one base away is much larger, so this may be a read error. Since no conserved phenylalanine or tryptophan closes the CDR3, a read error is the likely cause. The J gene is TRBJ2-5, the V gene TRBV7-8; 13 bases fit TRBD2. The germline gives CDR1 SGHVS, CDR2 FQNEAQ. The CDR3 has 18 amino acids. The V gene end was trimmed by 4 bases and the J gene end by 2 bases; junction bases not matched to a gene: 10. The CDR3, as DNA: TGTGCCAGCAGCTCAGCTCCGGGACTAGCGGGATCACAAGAGACCCAGTACCTC. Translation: CASSSAPGLAGSQETQYL.

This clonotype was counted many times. CDR3 protein: CAPIGPEGAGANVLTF. CDR3 DNA sequence: TGTGCCCCGATCGGGCCCGAAGGAGCTGGGGCCAACGTCCTGACTTTC. This sequence joins TRBV24-1 and TRBJ2-6; D ambiguous. The CDR3 consists of 16 residues. Trimming took 12 bases from V and 2 from J, leaving 19 bases between them. Per germline, CDR1 KGHDR and CDR2 SFDVKD.

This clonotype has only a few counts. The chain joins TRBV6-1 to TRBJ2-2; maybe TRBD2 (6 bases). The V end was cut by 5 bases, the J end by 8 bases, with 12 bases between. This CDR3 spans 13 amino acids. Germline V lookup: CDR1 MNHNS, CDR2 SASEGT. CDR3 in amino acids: CASSLPGGGELFF. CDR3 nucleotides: TGTGCCAGCAGTCTACCCGGAGGGGGGGAGCTGTTTTTT.

The DNA for the CDR3 is TGTGCCAGCAGTCCGGGCGGGGTGGAGTCAGAGACCCAGTACTTC. Protein: CASSPGGVESETQYF. The chain recombines TRBV28 with TRBJ2-5; perhaps TRBD2 as D (6 bases). Germline V CDR1 and CDR2: MDHEN, SYDVKM. V was clipped by 5 bases and J by 4 bases, with 17 bases between them. This CDR3 region has 15 residues.

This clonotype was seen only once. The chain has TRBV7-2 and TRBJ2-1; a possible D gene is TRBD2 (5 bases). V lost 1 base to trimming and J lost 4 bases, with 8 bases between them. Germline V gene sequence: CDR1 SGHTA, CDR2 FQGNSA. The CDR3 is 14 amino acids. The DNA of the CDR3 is TGTGCCAGCAGCTTAGAAAGACTATACAATGAGCAGTTCTTC. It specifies CASSLERLYNEQFF. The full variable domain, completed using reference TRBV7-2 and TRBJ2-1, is GAGVSQSPSNKVTEKGKDVELRCDPISGHTALYWYRQSLGQGLEFLIYFQGNSAPDKSGLPSDRFSAERTGGSVSTLTIQRTQQEDSAVYLCASSLERLYNEQFFGPGTRLTVL.

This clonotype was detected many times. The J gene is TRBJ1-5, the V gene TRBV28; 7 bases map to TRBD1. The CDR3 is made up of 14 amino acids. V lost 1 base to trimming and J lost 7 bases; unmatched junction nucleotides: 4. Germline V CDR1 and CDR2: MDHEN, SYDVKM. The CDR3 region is CASSLSGGGQPQHF. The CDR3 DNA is TGTGCCAGCAGTTTATCAGGGGGTGGACAGCCCCAGCATTTT.

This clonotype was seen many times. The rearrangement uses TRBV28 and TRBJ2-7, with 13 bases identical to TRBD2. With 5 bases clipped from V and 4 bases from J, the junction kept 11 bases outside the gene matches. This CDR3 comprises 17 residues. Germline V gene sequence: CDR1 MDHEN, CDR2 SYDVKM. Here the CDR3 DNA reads TGTGCCAGCAGTATAACTAGCGGGAGGGATTTTCGTTACGAGCAGTACTTC. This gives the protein CASSITSGRDFRYEQYF.

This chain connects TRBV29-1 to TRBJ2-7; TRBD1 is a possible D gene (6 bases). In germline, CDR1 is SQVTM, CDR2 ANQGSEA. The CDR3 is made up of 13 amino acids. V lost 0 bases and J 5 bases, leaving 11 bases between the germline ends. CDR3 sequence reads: CSVEDPGQNEQYF. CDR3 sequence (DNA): TGCAGCGTTGAAGACCCCGGACAGAACGAGCAGTACTTC.

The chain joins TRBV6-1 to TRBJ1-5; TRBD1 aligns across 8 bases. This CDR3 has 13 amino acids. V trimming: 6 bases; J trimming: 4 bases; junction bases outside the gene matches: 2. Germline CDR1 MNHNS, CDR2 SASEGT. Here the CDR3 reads CASRTGANQPQHF. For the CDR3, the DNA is TGTGCCAGCAGGACAGGGGCAAATCAGCCCCAGCATTTT.

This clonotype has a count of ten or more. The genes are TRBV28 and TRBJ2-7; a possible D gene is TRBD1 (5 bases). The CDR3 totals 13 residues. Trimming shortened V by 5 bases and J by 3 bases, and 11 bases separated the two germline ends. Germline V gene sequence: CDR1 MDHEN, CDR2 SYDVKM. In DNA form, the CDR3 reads TGTGCCAGCAGTAGGCAGGGTATCTACGAGCAGTACTTC. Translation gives CASSRQGIYEQYF.

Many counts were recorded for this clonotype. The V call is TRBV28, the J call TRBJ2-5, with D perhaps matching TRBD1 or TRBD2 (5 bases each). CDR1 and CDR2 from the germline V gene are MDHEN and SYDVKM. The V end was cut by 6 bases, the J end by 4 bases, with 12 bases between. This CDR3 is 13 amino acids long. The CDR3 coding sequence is TGTGCCAGCAGCCTGGGGGTTGGAGAGACCCAGTACTTC. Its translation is CASSLGVGETQYF.

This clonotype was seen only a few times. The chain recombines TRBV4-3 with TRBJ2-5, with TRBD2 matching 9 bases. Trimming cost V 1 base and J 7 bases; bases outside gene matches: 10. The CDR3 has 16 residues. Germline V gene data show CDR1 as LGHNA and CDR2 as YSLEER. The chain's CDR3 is CASSQVSAGGSRTQYF. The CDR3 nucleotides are TGCGCCAGCAGCCAAGTGTCGGCGGGAGGGTCCAGGACCCAGTACTTC.

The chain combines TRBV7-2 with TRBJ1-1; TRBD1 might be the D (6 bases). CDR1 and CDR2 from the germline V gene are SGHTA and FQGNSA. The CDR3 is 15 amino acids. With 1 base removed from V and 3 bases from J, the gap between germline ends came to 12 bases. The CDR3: CASSLVGGGDTEAFF. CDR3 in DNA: TGTGCCAGCAGCTTAGTTGGAGGGGGAGACACTGAAGCTTTCTTT.

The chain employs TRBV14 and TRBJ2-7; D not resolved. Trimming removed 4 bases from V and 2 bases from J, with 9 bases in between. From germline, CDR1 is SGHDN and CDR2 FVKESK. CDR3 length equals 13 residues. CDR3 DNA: TGTGCCAGCAGCCCCTGGGCTGCCTACGAGCAGTACTTC. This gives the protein CASSPWAAYEQYF.

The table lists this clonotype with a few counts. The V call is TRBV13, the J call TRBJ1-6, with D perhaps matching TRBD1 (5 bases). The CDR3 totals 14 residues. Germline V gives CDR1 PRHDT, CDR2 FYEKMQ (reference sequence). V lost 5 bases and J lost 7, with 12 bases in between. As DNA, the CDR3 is TGTGCCAGCAGCGGAGGGACGGCCAATTCACCCCTCCACTTT. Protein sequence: CASSGGTANSPLHF.

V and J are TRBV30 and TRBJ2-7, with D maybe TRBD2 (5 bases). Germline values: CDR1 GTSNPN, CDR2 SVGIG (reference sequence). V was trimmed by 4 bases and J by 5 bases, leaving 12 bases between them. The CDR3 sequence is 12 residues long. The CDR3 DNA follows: TGTGCCTGGAACCTTGGAGGAAACGAGCAGTACTTC. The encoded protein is CAWNLGGNEQYF.

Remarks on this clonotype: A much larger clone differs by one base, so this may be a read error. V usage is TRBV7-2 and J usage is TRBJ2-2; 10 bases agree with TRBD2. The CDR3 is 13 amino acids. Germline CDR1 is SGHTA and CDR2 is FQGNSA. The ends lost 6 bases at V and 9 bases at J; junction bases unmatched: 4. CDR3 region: CASSPSGSRELFF. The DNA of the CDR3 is TGTGCCAGCAGTCCTAGCGGGAGCAGGGAGCTGTTTTTT. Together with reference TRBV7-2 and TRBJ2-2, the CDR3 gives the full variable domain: GAGVSQSPSNKVTEKGKDVELRCDPISGHTALYWYRQSLGQGLEFLIYFQGNSAPDKSGLPSDRFSAERTGGSVSTLTIQRTQQEDSAVYLCASSPSGSRELFFGEGSRLTVL.